This TCR beta chain was sequenced for a study of siplizumab effects on memory and regulatory T cells. Study observations and caveats: The authors mapped only a minor fraction of alloreactive clones to unstimulated subsets. Naive T cells seemed more diverse than memory cells; they also seemed major alloresponse contributors. Proliferating Tregs' suppressive function in siplizumab cultures went unconfirmed.

Where a few donor pairs were concerned, the unstimulated naive, memory, effector memory and TEMRA subsets underwent sequencing. Germline-derived CDR1 and CDR2 are SGHTA and FQGTGA. V lost 0 bases and J 0 bases, leaving 6 bases between the germline ends. CDR3 length: 16 amino acids. This table comes from immunoSEQ multiplex PCR, and its TCRdb copy is limited to in-frame clones, with some not included. The sample gives some 40,000 clones, more than 80% of which show up once; 0.2% to 0.3% is in the top ten. Points on this clone: Its antigen is unknown.

The chain links TRBV7-3 to TRBJ2-6; D is undetermined. This receptor was identified in a human donor in good health. Sequenced: naive CD4+ T cells sorted from blood. The CDR3 nucleotides read TGTGCCAGCAGCTTAACAGGAGTCTCTGGGGCCAACGTCCTGACTTTC. As protein: CASSLTGVSGANVLTF. Full variable domain (missing parts from reference TRBV7-3 and TRBJ2-6): GAGVSQTPSNKVTEKGKYVELRCDPISGHTALYWYRQSLGQGPEFLIYFQGTGAADDSGLPNDRFFAVRPEGSVSTLKIQRTERGDSAVYLCASSLTGVSGANVLTFGAGSRLTVL.